This TCR beta chain was sequenced in a study of cytotoxic CD8 clonotypes in ibrutinib-treated CLL. This table comes from immunoSEQ multiplex PCR, and its TCRdb copy is limited to in-frame clones, with some not included. The table includes tens of thousands of clones, approximately 87% detected once. V was clipped by 1 base and J by 4 bases; unmatched bases: 14. The CDR3 runs to 18 residues. Per germline, CDR1 MGHDK and CDR2 SYGVNS. The TCR sequence derives from a human donor with chronic lymphocytic leukemia. The material sequenced was PBMCs, taken after 24 months of ibrutinib treatment. The chain combines TRBV25-1 with TRBJ2-3; 7 positions match TRBD1. As DNA, the CDR3 is TGTGCCAGCAGTGAATGGGCTTTTGGGGACAGCAGATCAGATACGCAGTATTTT. Translating gives CASSEWAFGDSRSDTQYF.